Detailed here is one T cell receptor (beta chain). During its preparation, the TCRbeta library received unique molecular identifiers. TCRdb itself ran the PCR reads through MiXCR, one entry per CDR3 protein. Here the sample spans a few hundred thousand distinct CDR3 sequences, about 16% being singletons. The CDR3 is 13 amino acids. Trimming at V came to 8 bases and at J to 7 bases, leaving 9 bases not matched to a gene. Germline V gene data show CDR1 as MNHNY and CDR2 as SVGAGI (reference sequence). The data belong to a study of T-cell reconstitution after alpha-beta-depleted transplantation in children.

The rearrangement links TRBV6-6 to TRBJ1-2; TRBD1 aligns across 8 bases. Specimen: PBMCs from the stem cell graft donor, collected from the stem cell graft. The clonotype was recovered from a human donor who donated a stem cell graft to a child with acute lymphoblastic leukemia. CDR3 in amino acids: CASLDRGDIGYTF. Written as DNA, the CDR3 is TGTGCCAGCCTAGACAGGGGTGATATTGGCTACACCTTC.